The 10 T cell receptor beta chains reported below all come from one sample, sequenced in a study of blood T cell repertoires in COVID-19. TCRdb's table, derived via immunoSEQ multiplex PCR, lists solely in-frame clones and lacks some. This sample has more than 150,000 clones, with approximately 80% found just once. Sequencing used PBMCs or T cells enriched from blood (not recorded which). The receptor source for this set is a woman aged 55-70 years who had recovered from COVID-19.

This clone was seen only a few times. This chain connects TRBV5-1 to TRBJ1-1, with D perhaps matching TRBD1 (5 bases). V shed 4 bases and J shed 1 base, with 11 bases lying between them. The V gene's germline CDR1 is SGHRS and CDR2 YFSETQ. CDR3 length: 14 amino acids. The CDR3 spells CASSPGHQNTEAFF. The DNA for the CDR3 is TGCGCCAGCAGCCCCGGACACCAGAACACTGAAGCTTTCTTT. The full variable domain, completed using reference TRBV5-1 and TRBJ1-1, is KAGVTQTPRYLIKTRGQQVTLSCSPISGHRSVSWYQQTPGQGLQFLFEYFSETQRNKGNFPGRFSGRQFSNSRSEMNVSTLELGDSALYLCASSPGHQNTEAFFGQGTRLTVV.

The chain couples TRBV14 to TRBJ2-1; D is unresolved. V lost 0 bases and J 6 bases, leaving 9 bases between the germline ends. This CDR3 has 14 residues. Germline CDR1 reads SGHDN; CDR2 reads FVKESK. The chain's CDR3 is CASSQDMWLNEQFF. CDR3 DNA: TGTGCCAGCAGCCAAGATATGTGGCTCAATGAGCAGTTCTTC.

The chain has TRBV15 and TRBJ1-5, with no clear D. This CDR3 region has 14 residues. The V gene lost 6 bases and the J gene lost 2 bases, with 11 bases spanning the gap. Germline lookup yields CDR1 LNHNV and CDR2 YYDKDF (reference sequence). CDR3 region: CATSYDTRNQPQHF. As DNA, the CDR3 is TGTGCCACCAGTTACGACACTCGCAATCAGCCCCAGCATTTT. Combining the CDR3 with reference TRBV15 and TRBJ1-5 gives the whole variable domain DAMVIQNPRYQVTQFGKPVTLSCSQTLNHNVMYWYQQKSSQAPKLLFHYYDKDFNNEADTPDNFQSRRPNTSFCFLDIRSPGLGDTAMYLCATSYDTRNQPQHFGDGTRLSIL.

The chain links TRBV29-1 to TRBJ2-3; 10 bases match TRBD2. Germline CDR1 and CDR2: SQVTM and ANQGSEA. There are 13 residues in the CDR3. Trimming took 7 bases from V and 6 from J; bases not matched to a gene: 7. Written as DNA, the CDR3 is TGCAGCGCCGAGCGGGGGGGAGGGGATACGCAGTATTTT. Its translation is CSAERGGGDTQYF.

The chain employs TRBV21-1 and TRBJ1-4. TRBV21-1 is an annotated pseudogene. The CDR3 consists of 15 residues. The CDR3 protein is CASSKEEGSGEKLFF. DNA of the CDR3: TGTGCCAGCAGCAAAGAGGAGGGATCGGGGGAAAAACTGTTTTTT.

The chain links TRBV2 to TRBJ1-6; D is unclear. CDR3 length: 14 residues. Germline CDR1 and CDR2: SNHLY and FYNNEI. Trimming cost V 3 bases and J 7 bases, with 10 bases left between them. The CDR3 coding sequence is TGTGCCAGCAGTGATGGGCCAGCAAATTCACCCCTCCACTTT. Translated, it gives CASSDGPANSPLHF.

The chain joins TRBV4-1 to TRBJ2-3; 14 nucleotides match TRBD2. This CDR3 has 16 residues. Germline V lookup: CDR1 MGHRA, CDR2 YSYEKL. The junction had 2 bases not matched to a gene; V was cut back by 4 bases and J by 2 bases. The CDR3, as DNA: TGCGCCAGCAGCCCGGGACTAGCGGGAGACACAGATACGCAGTATTTT. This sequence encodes CASSPGLAGDTDTQYF.

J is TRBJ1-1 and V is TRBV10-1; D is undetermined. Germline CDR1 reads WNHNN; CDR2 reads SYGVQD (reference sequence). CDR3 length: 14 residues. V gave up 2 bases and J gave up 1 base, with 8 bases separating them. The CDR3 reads CASSEPGENTEAFF. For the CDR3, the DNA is TGCGCCAGCAGTGAGCCGGGAGAGAACACTGAAGCTTTCTTT.

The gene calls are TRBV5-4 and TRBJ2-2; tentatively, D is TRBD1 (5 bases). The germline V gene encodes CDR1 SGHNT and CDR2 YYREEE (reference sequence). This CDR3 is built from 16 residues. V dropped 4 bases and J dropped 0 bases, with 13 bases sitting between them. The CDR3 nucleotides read TGTGCCAGCAGCCCCAATAGGGGAACGAACACCGGGGAGCTGTTTTTT. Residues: CASSPNRGTNTGELFF.

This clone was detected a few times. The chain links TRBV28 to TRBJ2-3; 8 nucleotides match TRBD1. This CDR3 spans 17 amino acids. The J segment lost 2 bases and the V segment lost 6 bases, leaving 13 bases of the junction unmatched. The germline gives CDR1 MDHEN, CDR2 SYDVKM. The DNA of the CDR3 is TGTGCCAGCAGGTCCGACAGGGGACGGGCTTTCACAGATACGCAGTATTTT. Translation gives CASRSDRGRAFTDTQYF.